Presented here are 17 T cell receptor beta chains from one specimen sequenced in a study of T cells in localized non-small cell lung cancer. Here immunoSEQ multiplex PCR was the method, and the copy in TCRdb shows in-frame clones only, minus some. The data hold tens of thousands of clones, with around 85% observed a single time. The specimen was peripheral blood, collected before any cancer treatment. These receptors were obtained from a female donor older than 55 with stage I lung adenocarcinoma.

The genes are TRBV7-8 and TRBJ2-7, with 14 bases lining up with TRBD2. Trimming removed 5 bases from V and 4 bases from J; junction bases left unmatched: 4. The CDR3 covers 15 residues. CDR1 SGHVS and CDR2 FQNEAQ come from the germline V gene. CDR3 bases: TGTGCCAGCAGCACCAGACTAGCGGGAGGGTACGAGCAGTACTTC. As protein: CASSTRLAGGYEQYF. Filled out from reference TRBV7-8 and TRBJ2-7, the complete variable domain reads GAGVSQSPRYKVAKRGQDVALRCDPISGHVSLFWYQQALGQGPEFLTYFQNEAQLDKSGLPSDRFFAERPEGSVSTLKIQRTQQEDSAVYLCASSTRLAGGYEQYFGPGTRLTVT.

The chain links TRBV27 to TRBJ1-6; 9 bases align to TRBD1. V lost 6 bases and J lost 8; bases outside the gene matches: 5. This CDR3 comprises 14 residues. CDR1 MNHEY and CDR2 SMNVEV come from the germline V gene (reference sequence). CDR3: CASRRTGEDSPLHF. The CDR3 DNA reads TGTGCCAGCAGGCGGACAGGGGAAGATTCACCCCTCCACTTT.

The rearrangement links TRBV2 to TRBJ1-2, with D perhaps matching TRBD1 (5 bases). Deletions cut 3 bases from V and 3 bases from J, with 11 bases between. Germline V gene data show CDR1 as SNHLY and CDR2 as FYNNEI. The CDR3 length is 14 residues. The CDR3 nucleotides are TGTGCCAGCAGTGAGGGGGGTTGGGACTATGGCTACACCTTC. Translating gives CASSEGGWDYGYTF. Supplemented by reference TRBV2 and TRBJ1-2, the full variable domain reads EPEVTQTPSHQVTQMGQEVILRCVPISNHLYFYWYRQILGQKVEFLVSFYNNEISEKSEIFDDQFSVERPDGSNFTLKIRSTKLEDSAMYFCASSEGGWDYGYTFGSGTRLTVV.

This clone was recorded a few times. This chain uses TRBV5-5 with TRBJ1-3; tentative D call: TRBD1 (5 bases). The length of the CDR3 is 15 residues. Trimming stripped 8 bases from V and 0 bases from J, with 15 bases between. Germline V gene lookup returns CDR1 SGHKS and CDR2 YYEKEE (reference sequence). The CDR3 bases are TGTGCCAGTGAGTACGGGGGAAGCTCTGGAAACACCATATATTTT. It is translated as CASEYGGSSGNTIYF.

This clone was seen a single time. The junction departs from the called germline gene at one end, perhaps through a read error. The V and J genes are TRBV7-7 and TRBJ2-2; D possibly corresponds to TRBD1 (6 bases). This CDR3 has 16 residues. Germline V gene data show CDR1 as SSHAT and CDR2 as FNYEAQ (reference sequence). CDR3 protein: CASSPWTDKDTGELFF. The DNA for the CDR3 is TGTGCTAGCAGCCCGTGGACAGATAAAGACACCGGGGAGCTGTTTTTT.

The chain is built from TRBV18 and TRBJ2-5, with 8 nucleotides matching TRBD2. TRBJ2-7 explains the end of the DNA better; the J call may be wrong. The CDR3 extends over 15 amino acids. Germline CDR1 and CDR2: KGHSH and LQKENI. The CDR3 loop reads CASSPNTSGSYEQYF. In DNA form, the CDR3 reads TGTGCCAGCTCGCCTAACACTAGCGGATCCTACGAGCAGTACTTC.

V and J are TRBV9 and TRBJ2-2; D is perhaps TRBD2 (6 bases). V lost 0 bases, J lost 4 bases, and 13 bases lay in between. The CDR3 contains 16 residues. Per the germline V gene, CDR1 is SGDLS and CDR2 is YYNGEE. For the CDR3, the DNA is TGTGCCAGCAGCGTAGGGACTAAGGAACTCACCGGGGAGCTGTTTTTT. This codes for CASSVGTKELTGELFF.

The rearrangement links TRBV7-2 to TRBJ2-3; 10 bases are shared with TRBD1. The trim removed 5 bases at V and 5 bases at J, leaving 7 bases unmatched. The CDR3 loop spans 15 amino acids. Per germline, CDR1 SGHTA and CDR2 FQGNSA. Here the CDR3 reads CASSTRQGARDTQYF. CDR3 nucleotides: TGTGCCAGCAGCACGCGACAGGGGGCACGAGATACGCAGTATTTT.

This rearrangement joins TRBV9 to TRBJ2-3; D gene ambiguous. The ends were cut back, 5 bases at V and 6 bases at J, with 10 bases in the middle. The germline V gene encodes CDR1 SGDLS and CDR2 YYNGEE. This CDR3 contains 12 residues. The CDR3 sequence: CASRGGADTQYF. The CDR3 DNA is TGTGCCAGCAGGGGCGGAGCGGATACGCAGTATTTT.

The rearrangement uses TRBV11-2 and TRBJ2-1, with D possibly TRBD1 on 5 matching bases. Trimming left V 4 bases short and J 0 bases short, with 22 bases between. This CDR3 has 19 residues. Looked up from germline, CDR1 is SGHAT and CDR2 is FQNNGV. The CDR3 DNA follows: TGTGCCAGCAGCTCTCGGAATCAGGGATTGGGTCGCTCCTACAATGAGCAGTTCTTC. This gives the protein CASSSRNQGLGRSYNEQFF.

The rearrangement uses TRBV2 and TRBJ2-3; the D gene is possibly TRBD1 (6 bases). The ends were cut back, 3 bases at V and 2 bases at J, with 12 bases in the middle. CDR3 length equals 15 residues. Germline V gene lookup returns CDR1 SNHLY and CDR2 FYNNEI. The CDR3 DNA sequence: TGTGCCAGCAGTGATGTGGGGGACACCACAGATACGCAGTATTTT. This gives the protein CASSDVGDTTDTQYF.

In this sample, this clone turned up once. Here the CDR3 DNA reads TGTGCCAGCAGTTTGGGCAGCTCTGGAAACACCATATATTTT. Its translation is CASSLGSSGNTIYF. This chain uses TRBV6-6 with TRBJ1-3; D unresolved. V shed 4 bases and J shed 0 bases, with 7 bases lying between them. The germline V gene encodes CDR1 MNHNY and CDR2 SVGAGI (reference sequence). CDR3 length: 14 residues.

The chain combines TRBV9 with TRBJ2-3; 9 bases fit TRBD1. Germline V gene lookup returns CDR1 SGDLS and CDR2 YYNGEE. The CDR3 length is 14 residues. The J segment lost 4 bases and the V segment lost 3 bases, leaving 3 bases of the junction unmatched. CDR3 protein: CASSGRTGADTQYF. Here the CDR3 DNA reads TGTGCCAGCAGCGGGAGGACAGGGGCAGATACGCAGTATTTT.

V is TRBV9 and J is TRBJ1-2; 10 bases are shared with TRBD1. Germline CDR1 is SGDLS and CDR2 is YYNGEE. The CDR3 runs to 16 residues. The J segment lost 2 bases and the V segment lost 0 bases, leaving 4 bases of the junction unmatched. The CDR3 bases are TGTGCCAGCAGCGTAGGAAGACAGGGGGCGAACTATGGCTACACCTTC. It encodes CASSVGRQGANYGYTF.

This clone was detected a few times. This sequence joins TRBV29-1 and TRBJ2-2; 9 bases align to TRBD2. The CDR3 has 14 residues. The trim removed 7 bases at V and 3 bases at J, leaving 6 bases unmatched. Germline V lookup: CDR1 SQVTM, CDR2 ANQGSEA. In DNA form, the CDR3 reads TGCAGCGCACAAAGCGGGGGGTACACCGGGGAGCTGTTTTTT. Amino acid sequence: CSAQSGGYTGELFF.

The chain joins TRBV19 to TRBJ2-3; weak D call: TRBD2 (5 bases). Trimming pared 7 bases from V and 6 bases from J, leaving 14 bases between. This CDR3 comprises 13 residues. Germline assignment: CDR1 LNHDA and CDR2 SQIVND (reference sequence). The CDR3 nucleotides are TGTGCCAGTACTAACATGGGCGGGGATACGCAGTATTTT. Its protein product is CASTNMGGDTQYF.

This clone showed up just once. J is TRBJ1-1 and V is TRBV2; a possible D gene is TRBD1 (6 bases). V gave up 0 bases and J gave up 11 bases, with 28 bases separating them. The CDR3 runs 18 residues. Germline CDR1 and CDR2: SNHLY and FYNNEI. The CDR3 spells CASSEALRGLRKGWMAFF. CDR3 bases: TGTGCCAGCAGTGAAGCGCTTCGGGGGCTTAGAAAAGGGTGGATGGCTTTCTTT.